Listed below are T cell receptor beta chains from one sample, sequenced in a study of cytotoxic CD8 clonotypes in ibrutinib-treated CLL. Here immunoSEQ multiplex PCR was the method, and the copy in TCRdb shows in-frame clones only, minus some. The sample records roughly 220,000 clones, approximately 75% being singletons. The material sequenced was PBMCs, taken after 12 months of ibrutinib treatment. Source of these receptors: a human donor with chronic lymphocytic leukemia. CDR3s include the opening cysteine and the closing phenylalanine or tryptophan. D genes are given only for firm matches. Clone size appears in some rows only: once, few, many, or a class for an expanded clone.

TRBV2	.	TRBJ2-7	14	.	TGTGCCAGCACCTGGTCTTTGGACAGCTACGAGCAGTACTTC	CASTWSLDSYEQYF
TRBV19	many	TRBJ1-3	13	TRBD1	TGTGCCAGTAGGACAGGGGCAGGAAACACCATATATTTT	CASRTGAGNTIYF
TRBV15	.	TRBJ1-3	13	TRBD1	TGTGCCACAAGACAGGGCGCGGGAAACACCATATATTTT	CATRQGAGNTIYF
TRBV7-9	many	TRBJ1-4	16	TRBD1	TGTGCCAGCAGCTTCGGACAGGGAAGATCTAATGAAAAACTGTTTTTT	CASSFGQGRSNEKLFF
TRBV7-9	.	TRBJ1-1	14	.	TGTGCCAGCAGCCTTCGACAGGAGAACACTGAAGCTTTCTTT	CASSLRQENTEAFF
TRBV28	.	TRBJ2-7	14	TRBD1	TGTGCCAGCAGACCGACAGGGCCCTCCTACGAGCAGTACTTC	CASRPTGPSYEQYF
TRBV14	.	TRBJ1-1	13	.	TGTGCCAGCAGCCAAGAGCTGAACACTGAAGCTTTCTTT	CASSQELNTEAFF
TRBV27	.	TRBJ1-5	14	.	TGTGCCAGCAGTTTATCAGGGGTTTTGGGGCCCCAGCATTTT	CASSLSGVLGPQHF
TRBV5-1	.	TRBJ1-2	13	.	TGCGCCAGCAGCTCAGACCAGGGTAACGGCTACACCTTC	CASSSDQGNGYTF
TRBV18	.	TRBJ2-7	15	TRBD2	TGTGCCAGCTCCCATACTAGCGGGGCTCTCAACGAGCAGTACTTC	CASSHTSGALNEQYF
TRBV6-4	.	TRBJ2-7	13	TRBD1	TGTGCCAGTTTAGGGACAGGGTATTACGAGCAGTACTTC	CASLGTGYYEQYF
TRBV6-5	.	TRBJ2-5	14	TRBD2	TGTGCCAGCAGTGGGACTACCTGGGGAGAGACCCAGTACTTC	CASSGTTWGETQYF
TRBV7-9	.	TRBJ2-1	12	.	TGTGCCAGCAGGACCTTTGGTAATGAGCAGTTCTTC	CASRTFGNEQFF
TRBV2	.	TRBJ2-7	18	TRBD2	TGTGCCAGCAGTACTCCGGAGGCGCTAGCGGGGACGTTGTACGAGCAGTACTTC	CASSTPEALAGTLYEQYF
TRBV28	.	TRBJ2-7	14	.	TGTGCCAGCAGTCCCTGGAGCAGCTCCTACGAGCAGTACTTC	CASSPWSSSYEQYF
TRBV6-5	.	TRBJ2-7	15	.	TGTGCCAGCAGTTACTCCCCAGAGACCTCCTACGAGCAGTACTTC	CASSYSPETSYEQYF
TRBV6-5	.	TRBJ2-1	15	.	TGTGCCAGCAGGGGGACGGCGAGCTCCTACAATGAGCAGTTCTTC	CASRGTASSYNEQFF
TRBV9	.	TRBJ2-5	14	.	TGTGCCAGCAGCGTAGAGGGAGCACGGGAGACCCAGTACTTC	CASSVEGARETQYF
TRBV4-1	.	TRBJ1-4	15	.	TGCGCCAGCAGTCAGGGACACGGAGTAAATGAAAAACTGTTTTTT	CASSQGHGVNEKLFF
TRBV10-3	.	TRBJ2-1	15	TRBD2	TGTGCCATCAGTGAACCGGGACTATCAAACAATGAGCAGTTCTTC	CAISEPGLSNNEQFF